Each of the 27 T cell receptor beta chains below was sequenced from the same sample in a study of T cell repertoires in cytomegalovirus infection. One entry per CDR3 protein, called by TCRdb with MiXCR from the reads. The sample lists 500,000 to 600,000 distinct CDR3 sequences; approximately 15% were seen once. Sequencing input: CD8+ T cells from PBMCs. These receptors were collected from a human donor in good health (CMV status not recorded). Some clones in this sample may be carry-over from other donors' samples.

This clonotype has at least ten counts. The chain is built from TRBV10-3 and TRBJ2-6; D possibly matches TRBD1 or TRBD2 (6 bases each). CDR1 is ENHRY, CDR2 SYGVKD, per germline. Trimming left V 0 bases short and J 2 bases short, with 14 bases between. The CDR3 runs 18 residues. The CDR3 region is CAISESGGATTGANVLTF. CDR3 sequence (DNA): TGTGCCATCAGTGAGTCGGGGGGCGCGACGACTGGGGCCAACGTCCTGACTTTC.

The chain links TRBV19 to TRBJ2-1; D is possibly TRBD2 (5 bases). The ends were cut back, 3 bases at V and 0 bases at J, with 18 bases in the middle. The germline V gene encodes CDR1 LNHDA and CDR2 SQIVND (reference sequence). This CDR3 contains 18 residues. Here the CDR3 reads CASSIRSADFSSYNEQFF. CDR3 sequence (DNA): TGTGCCAGTAGTATTCGATCCGCGGACTTTAGCTCCTACAATGAGCAGTTCTTC.

This clonotype has only a few counts. This rearrangement joins TRBV18 to TRBJ2-1; D might be TRBD2 (5 bases). V lost 2 bases and J lost 0, with 17 bases in between. CDR3 length equals 18 residues. Germline V gene lookup returns CDR1 KGHSH and CDR2 LQKENI. DNA of the CDR3: TGTGCCAGCTCACCAAGGACCGATAGAGAGGGCTCCTACAATGAGCAGTTCTTC. Amino acid sequence: CASSPRTDREGSYNEQFF.

The rearrangement joins TRBV4-1 to TRBJ2-5, with a tentative D call TRBD2 (5 bases). The V gene lost 1 base and the J gene lost 5 bases, with 20 bases spanning the gap. Per the germline V gene, CDR1 is MGHRA and CDR2 is YSYEKL. This CDR3 is 17 amino acids long. DNA for the CDR3: TGCGCCAGCAGCCAAGGGCCTCAGATTCGTACGGGGGAGACCCAGTACTTC. Its protein product is CASSQGPQIRTGETQYF.

This clonotype was observed a handful of times. The chain couples TRBV2 to TRBJ2-1, with a weak D call TRBD2 (5 bases). CDR1 and CDR2 (germline): SNHLY, FYNNEI. CDR3 length equals 11 residues. V was trimmed by 4 bases and J by 8 bases, leaving 6 bases between them. CDR3 amino acids: CASSGRDEQFF. The CDR3 DNA reads TGTGCCAGCAGTGGGCGGGATGAGCAGTTCTTC.

The chain employs TRBV25-1 and TRBJ2-5; 7 bases match TRBD2. The CDR3 has 12 residues. The germline gives CDR1 MGHDK, CDR2 SYGVNS. Trimming removed 7 bases from V and 2 bases from J; junction bases left unmatched: 1. CDR3 sequence reads: CASMRGQETQYF. The CDR3 DNA is TGTGCCAGCATGCGGGGGCAAGAGACCCAGTACTTC.

This clonotype was picked up many times. This chain uses TRBV7-6 with TRBJ1-5; D remains ambiguous. CDR1 is SGHVS, CDR2 FNYEAQ, per germline. The V end was cut by 0 bases, the J end by 8 bases, with 8 bases between. The CDR3 sequence is 13 residues long. In nucleotides, the CDR3 is TGTGCCAGCAGCTTAGCCCGGGGAAAGCCCCAGCATTTT. This gives the protein CASSLARGKPQHF.

This clonotype was observed many times. The chain recombines TRBV5-6 with TRBJ1-1; possibly TRBD1 for D (5 bases). The germline gives CDR1 SGHDT, CDR2 YYEEEE. With 3 bases removed from V and 1 base from J, the gap between germline ends came to 22 bases. The CDR3 sequence is 18 residues long. The CDR3 here is CASSSPFKEGIENTEAFF. The CDR3, as DNA: TGTGCCAGCAGCTCGCCGTTTAAGGAGGGGATTGAGAACACTGAAGCTTTCTTT.

The chain carries TRBV3-1 and TRBJ1-2; maybe TRBD1 (5 bases). Trimming removed 0 bases from V and 2 bases from J, with 13 bases in between. Germline V gives CDR1 LGHDT, CDR2 YNNKEL (reference sequence). This CDR3 spans 16 amino acids. The CDR3 loop reads CASSQEGALGNYGYTF. The CDR3 region has the DNA TGTGCCAGCAGCCAAGAAGGGGCTTTGGGGAACTATGGCTACACCTTC.

This clonotype was counted only a few times. The chain is built from TRBV4-2 and TRBJ2-7, with D possibly called TRBD1 or TRBD2 (6 bases each). V gave up 0 bases and J gave up 4 bases, with 13 bases separating them. Germline V gene sequence: CDR1 LGHNA, CDR2 YNFKEQ. This CDR3 is 15 amino acids long. CDR3 nucleotide sequence: TGTGCCAGCAGCCAAGAAGGAACGGGGGCGTACGAGCAGTACTTC. It encodes CASSQEGTGAYEQYF.

The V and J genes are TRBV27 and TRBJ2-6; D remains unclear. V was cut by 5 bases and J by 1 base, with 9 bases left in between. The germline V gene has CDR1 MNHEY and CDR2 SMNVEV (reference sequence). The CDR3 length is 15 residues. This CDR3 reads CASSRRVSGANVLTF. CDR3 bases: TGTGCCAGCAGTCGACGGGTATCTGGGGCCAACGTCCTGACTTTC.

This clonotype was counted at least ten times. The J gene is TRBJ2-5, the V gene TRBV7-8; 7 nucleotides agree with TRBD2. Germline loops: CDR1 SGHVS, CDR2 FQNEAQ. The CDR3 is made up of 16 amino acids. Trimming at V came to 1 base and at J to 5 bases, leaving 10 bases not matched to a gene. In DNA, the CDR3 is TGTGCCAGCAGCTTAGGGGATAGCGGGCCACATGAGACCCAGTACTTC. Translation: CASSLGDSGPHETQYF.

This clonotype showed up just a few times. The V gene is TRBV4-2, the J gene TRBJ2-5, with D hard to call. The CDR3 totals 11 residues. CDR1 and CDR2 (germline): LGHNA, YNFKEQ. The ends were cut back, 3 bases at V and 9 bases at J, with 8 bases in the middle. CDR3 DNA sequence: TGTGCCAGCAGCCAGGTTCTGTCCCAGTACTTC. This translates into CASSQVLSQYF.

This clonotype has a count of ten or more. The chain has TRBV6-2 or TRBV6-3 and TRBJ2-4; D unclear. CDR1 MNHEY and CDR2 SVGEGT come from the germline V gene. CDR3 length: 13 residues. Trimming stripped 6 bases from V and 5 bases from J, with 11 bases between. The CDR3 here is CASSEIGQNIQYF. The CDR3, as DNA: TGTGCCAGCAGCGAAATAGGTCAAAACATTCAGTACTTC.

The genes are TRBV5-1 and TRBJ2-7; the match to TRBD1 covers 9 bases. Trimming cost V 3 bases and J 2 bases; bases outside gene matches: 6. The CDR3 covers 15 residues. Per the germline V gene, CDR1 is SGHRS and CDR2 is YFSETQ. The CDR3 DNA follows: TGCGCCAGCAGCTATGAACAGGGGGCTGCCTACGAGCAGTACTTC. This gives the protein CASSYEQGAAYEQYF.

This clonotype has just a few counts. This chain connects TRBV7-9 to TRBJ1-5; D is unclear. CDR3 size: 12 residues. Germline values: CDR1 SEHNR, CDR2 FQNEAQ (reference sequence). The V end was cut by 4 bases, the J end by 9 bases, with 10 bases between. CDR3 DNA sequence: TGTGCCAGCAGCTCGGAGACGGGGCCCCAGCATTTT. It specifies CASSSETGPQHF.

This clonotype was observed many times. The chain uses TRBV11-1 and TRBJ2-7; D is perhaps TRBD1 (6 bases). There are 15 residues in the CDR3. Germline CDR1 SGHAT, CDR2 FQDESV (reference sequence). V gave up 5 bases and J gave up 2 bases, with 16 bases separating them. CDR3 in DNA: TGTGCCAGCAGCCAACCAGACAGGTCAACCTACGAGCAGTACTTC. Residues: CASSQPDRSTYEQYF.

The J gene is TRBJ2-7, the V gene TRBV6-1, with 9 bases aligning to TRBD2. J was trimmed by 3 bases and V by 4 bases; bases with no gene match: 10. The CDR3 is 16 amino acids. Per germline, CDR1 MNHNS and CDR2 SASEGT. The CDR3 loop reads CASSAAGGVANYEQYF. Here the CDR3 DNA reads TGTGCCAGCAGTGCAGCGGGGGGAGTAGCGAACTACGAGCAGTACTTC.

As concerns this clonotype: This could be a read error, since a much larger clone is one nucleotide away. The conserved phenylalanine or tryptophan is not found at the CDR3 terminus, so this likely reflects a read error. V gene TRBV11-1 combines with J gene TRBJ1-1; D might be TRBD1 (5 bases). Trimming removed 5 bases at V and 6 bases at J, with 13 bases between. There are 13 residues in the CDR3. Germline V CDR1 and CDR2: SGHAT, FQDESV (reference sequence). The CDR3 DNA reads as TGTGCCAGCAGCGTAAGGCAGGGCCCTGAAGCTTTCTCT. Residues: CASSVRQGPEAFS.

The gene calls are TRBV5-1 and TRBJ1-2; TRBD1 matches at 9 bases. The CDR3 loop spans 15 amino acids. Per germline, CDR1 SGHRS and CDR2 YFSETQ. Germline trimming cut 7 bases from V and 2 bases from J; bases unmatched to any gene: 9. The CDR3 region is CASANSTGGNYGYTF. The CDR3 DNA reads TGCGCCAGCGCGAATTCGACAGGGGGGAACTATGGCTACACCTTC. Full variable domain (missing parts from reference TRBV5-1 and TRBJ1-2): KAGVTQTPRYLIKTRGQQVTLSCSPISGHRSVSWYQQTPGQGLQFLFEYFSETQRNKGNFPGRFSGRQFSNSRSEMNVSTLELGDSALYLCASANSTGGNYGYTFGSGTRLTVV.

This clonotype was seen at least ten times. The chain has TRBV12-3 or TRBV12-4 and TRBJ2-1; D possibly corresponds to TRBD1 (7 bases). V lost 5 bases, J lost 4 bases, and 15 bases lay in between. This CDR3 comprises 15 residues. In DNA, the CDR3 is TGTGCCAGCAGTGACTCAGGGGGGTCGTACAATGAGCAGTTCTTC. As protein: CASSDSGGSYNEQFF.

This clonotype was seen at least ten times. The chain has TRBV28 and TRBJ1-2; D possibly corresponds to TRBD1 (5 bases). Germline CDR1 MDHEN, CDR2 SYDVKM. Between the trimmed V and J ends, which lost 5 bases and 12 bases, there was a span of 19 bases. The CDR3 runs 13 residues. The CDR3 loop is CASSPPEGVSDTF. The CDR3 bases are TGTGCCAGCAGTCCTCCGGAAGGGGTCAGCGACACCTTC.

With regard to this clonotype: The CDR3 does not close with the conserved phenylalanine or tryptophan, likely indicating a read error. The chain has TRBV7-2 and TRBJ2-1, with 7 positions matching TRBD2. Germline assignment: CDR1 SGHTA and CDR2 FQGNSA. CDR3 length: 18 residues. J gave up 0 bases and V 3 bases, and 11 bases lay outside the gene matches. The CDR3 loop is CASSFARVAGVSYNEQFL. DNA for the CDR3: TGTGCCAGCAGCTTCGCGAGAGTAGCGGGCGTCTCCTACAATGAGCAGTTCTTA.

The chain uses TRBV5-4 and TRBJ2-3; D is uncertain. Trimming removed 7 bases at V and 3 bases at J, with 6 bases between. The CDR3 covers 11 residues. The germline CDR1 and CDR2 sequences are SGHNT and YYREEE (reference sequence). CDR3 sequence: CASGKTDTQYF. The CDR3 DNA reads as TGTGCCAGCGGGAAGACAGATACGCAGTATTTT.

J is TRBJ2-5 and V is TRBV10-3; 9 bases are a match to TRBD1. Trimming at V came to 2 bases and at J to 3 bases, leaving 1 base not matched to a gene. There are 14 residues in the CDR3. Germline assignment: CDR1 ENHRY and CDR2 SYGVKD. Written as DNA, the CDR3 is TGTGCCATCAGTGAGAGGACAGGGGAAGAGACCCAGTACTTC. Translating it yields CAISERTGEETQYF.

The CDR3 bases are TGTGCCAGCAGTTACTCGGAAGAGGGTCTAGCGCGTAATGAGCAGTTCTTC. The encoded protein is CASSYSEEGLARNEQFF. The rearrangement uses TRBV6-5 and TRBJ2-1; a weak D match, TRBD2 (6 bases). V lost 0 bases and J lost 7, with 19 bases in between. The CDR3 sequence is 17 residues long. CDR1 and CDR2 (germline): MNHEY, SVGAGI.

This chain joins TRBV4-1 and TRBJ1-5; tentative D call: TRBD1 (5 bases). V lost 3 bases and J 0 bases, leaving 9 bases between the germline ends. The CDR3 sequence is 15 residues long. Per the germline V gene, CDR1 is MGHRA and CDR2 is YSYEKL. The chain's CDR3 is CASSHQDTSNQPQHF. DNA of the CDR3: TGCGCCAGCAGCCACCAGGACACTAGCAATCAGCCCCAGCATTTT.